These 18 T cell receptor beta chains share one sample of origin, sequenced in a study of cytomegalovirus exposure and HLA in healthy donors. PCR used 60 Vbeta primers and 13 Jbeta primers. Produced via immunoSEQ multiplex PCR; TCRdb's table is partial and in-frame only. The profile covers about 130,000 clones, with around 81% appearing a single time and more than 1% taken by the ten largest. The sequencing input was PBMCs. Receptors originate from a female donor in good health and CMV-seronegative.

The J gene is TRBJ2-1, the V gene TRBV4-1; tentatively, D is TRBD2 (5 bases). V dropped 3 bases and J dropped 7 bases, with 13 bases sitting between them. The CDR3 runs 14 residues. The germline V gene has CDR1 MGHRA and CDR2 YSYEKL. The CDR3, as DNA: TGCGCCAGCAGCCACTACGGTAGCGCGAATGAGCAGTTCTTC. It encodes CASSHYGSANEQFF.

This clone was observed once. The chain uses TRBV7-2 and TRBJ2-1; 9 bases agree with TRBD2. V lost 6 bases, J lost 7 bases, and 4 bases stayed unmatched. The CDR3 spans 13 residues. Germline V CDR1 and CDR2: SGHTA, FQGNSA. CDR3 nucleotides: TGTGCCAGCAGTATAGCGGGAGCTAATGAGCAGTTCTTC. Translating it yields CASSIAGANEQFF.

The chain joins TRBV10-3 to TRBJ2-7; TRBD1 agrees at 9 bases. The CDR3 has 15 amino acids. The germline CDR1 and CDR2 sequences are ENHRY and SYGVKD. V dropped 6 bases and J dropped 5; count of bases not matched to a gene: 11. Here the CDR3 reads CAIRRNKQGAHEQYF. The CDR3 DNA reads as TGTGCCATCAGACGAAATAAACAGGGGGCCCACGAGCAGTACTTC.

V usage is TRBV2 and J usage is TRBJ1-4, with 7 nucleotides matching TRBD1. Unmatched junction bases numbered 9, after V lost 6 bases and J lost 8 bases. CDR3 length equals 14 residues. Germline-derived CDR1 and CDR2 are SNHLY and FYNNEI. The chain's CDR3 is CASRERTGREKLFF. The CDR3 DNA follows: TGTGCCAGCAGAGAAAGGACAGGAAGGGAAAAACTGTTTTTT.

The CDR3 here is CASSVQGQETQYF. The CDR3 coding sequence is TGTGCCAGCAGTGTACAGGGACAAGAGACCCAGTACTTC. The chain carries TRBV25-1 and TRBJ2-5; TRBD1 is a possible D gene (6 bases). Between the trimmed V and J ends, which lost 4 bases and 2 bases, there was a span of 8 bases. This CDR3 contains 13 residues. The V gene's germline CDR1 is MGHDK and CDR2 SYGVNS.

This clone was observed a few times. The CDR3: CASSSRGRTEAFF. DNA for the CDR3: TGTGCCAGCAGTTCCCGAGGGAGGACTGAAGCTTTCTTT. The rearrangement links TRBV28 to TRBJ1-1, with unresolved D. Per the germline V gene, CDR1 is MDHEN and CDR2 is SYDVKM. Trimming removed 4 bases from V and 5 bases from J, with 11 bases in between. This CDR3 contains 13 residues.

This chain links TRBV7-9 with TRBJ2-2; the match to TRBD2 covers 7 bases. CDR1 SEHNR and CDR2 FQNEAQ come from the germline V gene (reference sequence). This CDR3 region has 14 residues. The CDR3 loop is CAGGDAPNTGELFF. CDR3 nucleotides: TGTGCGGGGGGGGACGCTCCGAACACCGGGGAGCTGTTTTTT.

The chain couples TRBV18 to TRBJ2-1, with 10 bases that match TRBD1. V shed 5 bases and J 3 bases; nucleotides not matched to a gene: 4. The germline V gene has CDR1 KGHSH and CDR2 LQKENI. CDR3 length equals 15 residues. The CDR3 sequence: CASSSGQGGYNEQFF. Here the CDR3 DNA reads TGTGCCAGCTCATCAGGACAGGGGGGCTACAATGAGCAGTTCTTC.

The chain uses TRBV7-9 and TRBJ2-3, with D possibly TRBD2 on 6 matching bases. The CDR3 spans 16 residues. The germline gives CDR1 SEHNR, CDR2 FQNEAQ (reference sequence). V was cut by 1 base and J by 1 base, with 12 bases left in between. The CDR3 DNA is TGTGCCAGCAGCTTAGGGGACGGCGGGGGCACAGATACGCAGTATTTT. Its protein is CASSLGDGGGTDTQYF.

V gene TRBV5-6 combines with J gene TRBJ2-3, with D maybe TRBD2 (5 bases). Trimming removed 6 bases at V and 1 base at J, with 12 bases between. Germline V gives CDR1 SGHDT, CDR2 YYEEEE. The CDR3 has 14 residues. CDR3 coding DNA: TGTGCCAGCATGGAAGTGGGAGGCACAGATACGCAGTATTTT. Its translation: CASMEVGGTDTQYF.

The rearrangement joins TRBV7-8 to TRBJ1-1; no reliable D call. Germline CDR1 SGHVS, CDR2 FQNEAQ. The germline V and J ends were trimmed by 1 base and 7 bases, with 7 bases remaining between them. CDR3 size: 12 residues. CDR3 region: CASSLVLREAFF. The DNA of the CDR3 is TGTGCCAGCAGCTTAGTGTTGCGTGAAGCTTTCTTT. The whole variable domain, remainder taken from reference TRBV7-8 and TRBJ1-1, is GAGVSQSPRYKVAKRGQDVALRCDPISGHVSLFWYQQALGQGPEFLTYFQNEAQLDKSGLPSDRFFAERPEGSVSTLKIQRTQQEDSAVYLCASSLVLREAFFGQGTRLTVV.

This clone was observed once. The genes are TRBV15 and TRBJ1-3, with no clear D. Germline V gene data show CDR1 as LNHNV and CDR2 as YYDKDF (reference sequence). This CDR3 is 15 amino acids long. The V and J ends lost 3 bases and 0 bases respectively, with 9 bases between them. CDR3 in amino acids: CATSRTRSSGNTIYF. CDR3 nucleotide sequence: TGTGCCACCAGCAGGACACGCAGCTCTGGAAACACCATATATTTT.

This clone occurred a few times. The chain employs TRBV5-1 and TRBJ2-1; 8 bases map to TRBD2. Germline CDR1 is SGHRS and CDR2 is YFSETQ. The length of the CDR3 is 15 residues. Trimming removed 4 bases from V and 0 bases from J; junction bases left unmatched: 3. CDR3 bases: TGCGCCAGCAGCCCAACTAGCGGCTCCTACAATGAGCAGTTCTTC. This sequence encodes CASSPTSGSYNEQFF.

This CDR3 is CASAGTSGGTDTQYF. The CDR3 region has the DNA TGTGCCAGCGCTGGGACTAGCGGGGGCACAGATACGCAGTATTTT. The chain joins TRBV2 to TRBJ2-3; TRBD2 matches 13 bases. Losses at the gene ends were 8 bases for V and 1 base for J; bases not matched to a gene: 3. In germline, CDR1 is SNHLY, CDR2 FYNNEI. The CDR3 runs to 15 residues.

This clone was seen a single time. The V call is TRBV6-1, the J call TRBJ1-6; no clear D gene. Trimming shortened V by 3 bases and J by 8 bases, and 17 bases separated the two germline ends. The germline V gene has CDR1 MNHNS and CDR2 SASEGT. The CDR3 totals 16 residues. CDR3: CASSDAGIRRDSPLHF. In DNA, the CDR3 is TGTGCCAGCAGTGACGCCGGGATCCGAAGGGATTCACCCCTCCACTTT.

The chain employs TRBV29-1 and TRBJ2-7; TRBD1 agrees at 9 bases. Germline V lookup: CDR1 SQVTM, CDR2 ANQGSEA. The J segment lost 9 bases and the V segment lost 6 bases, leaving 6 bases of the junction unmatched. This CDR3 is built from 11 residues. The CDR3 loop reads CSVGTGSGQYF. The CDR3 coding sequence is TGCAGCGTCGGGACAGGGTCAGGGCAGTACTTC.

This clone appeared a few times. The chain combines TRBV19 with TRBJ2-3; 8 positions match TRBD2. Germline V gene lookup returns CDR1 LNHDA and CDR2 SQIVND (reference sequence). V shed 1 base and J 4 bases; nucleotides not matched to a gene: 1. This CDR3 has 14 amino acids. CDR3 nucleotide sequence: TGTGCCAGTAGTATAGGGACTAGCCCAGATACGCAGTATTTT. This translates into CASSIGTSPDTQYF. The full variable domain, its missing parts supplied by reference TRBV19 and TRBJ2-3, is DGGITQSPKYLFRKEGQNVTLSCEQNLNHDAMYWYRQDPGQGLRLIYYSQIVNDFQKGDIAEGYSVSREKKESFPLTVTSAQKNPTAFYLCASSIGTSPDTQYFGPGTRLTVL.

The chain joins TRBV30 to TRBJ2-3, with unresolved D. Germline loops: CDR1 GTSNPN, CDR2 SVGIG (reference sequence). Trimming pared 2 bases from V and 4 bases from J, leaving 7 bases between. The CDR3 is 12 amino acids. The DNA for the CDR3 is TGTGCCTGGAGTAATTCTGCAGATACGCAGTATTTT. As protein: CAWSNSADTQYF.